This T cell receptor beta chain was recorded in a study of cytomegalovirus exposure and HLA in healthy donors. Of note for this clone: Antigen: not known.

Study-wide findings and caveats: Among the sequence variants, a highly shared cluster was likely an artifact of sequencing. Cytomegalovirus status was reportedly diagnosed by the classifier with high sensitivity and specificity. Among CMV-associated TCR beta chains, most appeared HLA-restricted in a later analysis. In an earlier analysis, productive rearrangement rates for most beta V segments clustered near 87% or 30%.

Researchers ran the PCR with 60 Vbeta and 13 Jbeta primers. TCRdb's copy holds only in-frame clones and misses some; the assay was immunoSEQ multiplex PCR. The data show 95,000 to 130,000 clones, with roughly three fifths seen just once and roughly 10% held by the top ten. The ends lost 0 bases at V and 2 bases at J; junction bases unmatched: 12. The CDR3 runs 17 residues. Germline CDR1 and CDR2: GTSNPN and SVGIG (reference sequence). The V and J genes are TRBV30 and TRBJ1-2, with 7 bases matching TRBD1. The sample was PBMCs. The sequence derives from a woman in her 40s in good health and CMV-seropositive. CDR3 protein: CAWSVYATGALNYGYTF. CDR3 sequence (DNA): TGTGCCTGGAGTGTATACGCTACAGGGGCCTTGAACTATGGCTACACCTTC.